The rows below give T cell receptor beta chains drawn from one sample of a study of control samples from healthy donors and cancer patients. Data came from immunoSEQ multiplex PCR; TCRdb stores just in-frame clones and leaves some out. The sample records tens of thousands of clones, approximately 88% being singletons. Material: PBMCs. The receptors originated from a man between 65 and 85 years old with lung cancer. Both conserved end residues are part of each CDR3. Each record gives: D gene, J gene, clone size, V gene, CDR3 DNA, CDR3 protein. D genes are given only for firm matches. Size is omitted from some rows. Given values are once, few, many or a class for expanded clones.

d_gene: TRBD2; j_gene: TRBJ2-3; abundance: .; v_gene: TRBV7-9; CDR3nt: TGTGCCAGCAGCTCCCTAGCGGGGGGTAGCACAGATACGCAGTATTTT; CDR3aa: CASSSLAGGSTDTQYF
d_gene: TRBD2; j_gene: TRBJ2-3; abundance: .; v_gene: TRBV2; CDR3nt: TGTGCCAGCTCTGAACTAGCGGGGGCGGATACGCAGTATTTT; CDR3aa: CASSELAGADTQYF
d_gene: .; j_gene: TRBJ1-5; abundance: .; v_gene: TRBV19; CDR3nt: TGTGCCAGTAGTATTCTCGGGGTGAGGTTTAGCAATCAGCCCCAGCATTTT; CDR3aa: CASSILGVRFSNQPQHF
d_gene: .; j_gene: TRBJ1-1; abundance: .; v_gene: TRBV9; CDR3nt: TGTGCCAGCAGCCCAAATTCGGCGGGGGCCACTGAAGCTTTCTTT; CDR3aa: CASSPNSAGATEAFF
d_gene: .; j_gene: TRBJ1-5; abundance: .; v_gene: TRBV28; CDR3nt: TGTGCCACCGAGGTCGTTTGGGGGCCTGGCAATCAGCCCCAGCATTTT; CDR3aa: CATEVVWGPGNQPQHF
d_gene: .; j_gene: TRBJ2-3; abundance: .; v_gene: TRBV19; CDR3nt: TGTGCCAGTAGTGTCCATCTGAAGGGGACAGATACGCAGTATTTT; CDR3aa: CASSVHLKGTDTQYF
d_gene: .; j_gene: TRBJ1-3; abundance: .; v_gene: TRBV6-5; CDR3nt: TGTGCCAGCAGCATCGACAGCCTCTCTGGAAACACCATATATTTT; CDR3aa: CASSIDSLSGNTIYF
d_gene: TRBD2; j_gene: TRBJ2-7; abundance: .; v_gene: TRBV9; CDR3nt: TGTGCCAGCAGCGTCCTTAGCGGGGGGACCTACGAGCAGTACTTC; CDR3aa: CASSVLSGGTYEQYF
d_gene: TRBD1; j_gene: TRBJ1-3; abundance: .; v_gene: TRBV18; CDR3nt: TGTGCCAGCTCACGCGAACAGGGGCCAGGAAACACCATATATTTT; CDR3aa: CASSREQGPGNTIYF
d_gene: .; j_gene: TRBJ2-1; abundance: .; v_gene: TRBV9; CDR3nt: TGTGCCAGCAGCGCTGACCTAGCGCCATACAATGAGCAGTTCTTC; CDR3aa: CASSADLAPYNEQFF
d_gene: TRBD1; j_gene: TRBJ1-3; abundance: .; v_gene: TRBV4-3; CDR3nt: TGCGCCAGCAGCCAAGGGACAGGGGGCGGAAACACCATATATTTT; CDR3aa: CASSQGTGGGNTIYF
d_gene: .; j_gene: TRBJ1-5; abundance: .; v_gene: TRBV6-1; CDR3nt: TGTGCCAGCAGTGAAAGTGTCGGGGGACATCAGCCCCAGCATTTT; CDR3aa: CASSESVGGHQPQHF
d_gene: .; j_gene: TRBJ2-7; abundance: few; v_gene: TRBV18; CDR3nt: TGTGCCAGCTCAATCATCGCAGGGAGTCCCGACGAGCAGTACTTC; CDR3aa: CASSIIAGSPDEQYF
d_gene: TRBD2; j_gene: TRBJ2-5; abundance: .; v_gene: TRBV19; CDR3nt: TGTGCCAGTAGTATAGAGGGGGGGAGAAAAGAGACCCAGTACTTC; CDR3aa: CASSIEGGRKETQYF
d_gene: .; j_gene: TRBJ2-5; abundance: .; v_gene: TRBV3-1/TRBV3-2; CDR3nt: TGTGCCAGCAGCCAAGGGACCAAAGAGACCCAGTACTTC; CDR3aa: CASSQGTKETQYF
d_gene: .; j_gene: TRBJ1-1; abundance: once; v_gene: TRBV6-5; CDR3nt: TGTGCCAGCAGTTACACCCGACCACTGATCACTGAAGCTTTCTTT; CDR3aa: CASSYTRPLITEAFF
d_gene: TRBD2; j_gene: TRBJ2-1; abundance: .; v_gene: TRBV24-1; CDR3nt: TGTGCCACCAGTGAGCGCGGGGGGGCATCCTACAATGAGCAGTTCTTC; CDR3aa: CATSERGGASYNEQFF
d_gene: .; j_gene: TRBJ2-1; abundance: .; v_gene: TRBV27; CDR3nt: TGTGCCAGCAGTTCCAGGGGAAATGAGCAGTTCTTC; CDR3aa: CASSSRGNEQFF
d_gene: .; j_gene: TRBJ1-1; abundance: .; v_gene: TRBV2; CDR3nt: TGTGCCTGGGGGGAAAGGGGCACTGAAGCTTTCTTT; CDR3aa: CAWGERGTEAFF
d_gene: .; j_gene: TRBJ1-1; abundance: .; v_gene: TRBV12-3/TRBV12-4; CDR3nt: TGTGCCAGCAGTCTTTCCTCGAGCACTGAAGCTTTCTTT; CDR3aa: CASSLSSSTEAFF
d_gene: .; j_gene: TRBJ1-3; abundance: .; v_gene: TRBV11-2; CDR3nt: TGTGCCAGCAGTGATTGGGGGGAAGGCGGGCTCGGGCCTGGAAACACCATATATTTT; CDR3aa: CASSDWGEGGLGPGNTIYF
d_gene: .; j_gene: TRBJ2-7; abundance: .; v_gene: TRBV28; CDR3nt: TGTGCCAGCAGTTACCTGACGGGGGCCGAGCAGTACTTC; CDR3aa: CASSYLTGAEQYF
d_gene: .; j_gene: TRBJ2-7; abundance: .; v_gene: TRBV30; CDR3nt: TGTGCCTGGAGAAGAGGTCGGAAGGGGCAAATTGGCGAGCAGTACTTC; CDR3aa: CAWRRGRKGQIGEQYF
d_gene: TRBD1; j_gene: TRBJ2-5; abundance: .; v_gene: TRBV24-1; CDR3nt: TGTGCCACCAGTGATTTGATCTCGGACAGGGGGTTCGAGACCCAGTACTTC; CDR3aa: CATSDLISDRGFETQYF
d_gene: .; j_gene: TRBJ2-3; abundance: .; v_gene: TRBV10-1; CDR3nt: TGCGCCACCCACCGGGTCCCCTCCGACGATAGGCCCGGGGATACGCAGTATTTT; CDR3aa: CATHRVPSDDRPGDTQYF
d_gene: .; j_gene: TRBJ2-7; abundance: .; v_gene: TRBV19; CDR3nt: TGTGCCAGTAGTCCTGGGACGTACTACGAGCAGTACTTC; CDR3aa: CASSPGTYYEQYF
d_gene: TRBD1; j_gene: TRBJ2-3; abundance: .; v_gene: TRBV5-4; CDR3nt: TGTGCCAGCAGCTTGGGGGGACAGGGCAGTTTAACAGATACGCAGTATTTT; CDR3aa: CASSLGGQGSLTDTQYF
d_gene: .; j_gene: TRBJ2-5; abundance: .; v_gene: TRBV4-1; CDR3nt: TGCGCCAGCCGGTTGTCCCTCGGGAGAGAGACCCAGTACTTC; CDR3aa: CASRLSLGRETQYF
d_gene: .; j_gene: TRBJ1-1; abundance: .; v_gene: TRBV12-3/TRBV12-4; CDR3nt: TGTGCCAGCAGTCCCGGCACTGAAGCTTTCTTT; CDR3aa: CASSPGTEAFF
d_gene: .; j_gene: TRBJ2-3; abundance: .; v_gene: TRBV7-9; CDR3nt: TGTGCCAGCAGCGACGCAGATACGCAGTATTTT; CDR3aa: CASSDADTQYF
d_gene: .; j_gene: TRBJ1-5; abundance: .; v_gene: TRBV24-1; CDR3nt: TGTGCCACCAGTGACCGGAACAGAGTGAGGCCCCAGCATTTT; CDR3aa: CATSDRNRVRPQHF
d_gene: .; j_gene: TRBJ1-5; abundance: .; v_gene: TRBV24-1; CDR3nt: TGTGCCACCAGTGACTCTTCTAGGGGAGTCTATAGCAATCAGCCCCAGCATTTT; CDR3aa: CATSDSSRGVYSNQPQHF
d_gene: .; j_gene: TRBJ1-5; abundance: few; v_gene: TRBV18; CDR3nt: TGTGCCAGCTCACCACAGGGAAACAATCAGCCCCAGCATTTT; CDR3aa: CASSPQGNNQPQHF
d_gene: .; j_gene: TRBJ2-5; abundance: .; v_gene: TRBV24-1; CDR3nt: TGTGCCACCAGTGTCCCGAGGGGACAAACAGGGGAGACCCAGTACTTC; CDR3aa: CATSVPRGQTGETQYF
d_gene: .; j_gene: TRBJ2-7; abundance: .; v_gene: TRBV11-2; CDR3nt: TGTGCCTCGGGGGGCCTCTCCTACGAGCAGTACTTC; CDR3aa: CASGGLSYEQYF
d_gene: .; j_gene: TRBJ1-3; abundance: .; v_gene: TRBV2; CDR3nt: TGTGCCAGCAGTGAGGATAAAGGACTCTCTGGAAACACCATATATTTT; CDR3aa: CASSEDKGLSGNTIYF
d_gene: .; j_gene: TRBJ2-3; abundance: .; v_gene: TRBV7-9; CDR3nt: TGTGCCAGCAGCTTACGGCGCGCCGATACGCAGTATTTT; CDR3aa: CASSLRRADTQYF
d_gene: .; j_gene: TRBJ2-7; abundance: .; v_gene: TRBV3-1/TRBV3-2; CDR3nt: TGTGCCAGCAGCCCTAGAGGCGCGGGGCCCTACGAGCAGTACTTC; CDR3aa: CASSPRGAGPYEQYF
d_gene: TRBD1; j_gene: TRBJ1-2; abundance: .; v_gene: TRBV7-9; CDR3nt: TGTGCCAGCAGCCTCTGGACAGGGCCTAACTATGGCTACACCTTC; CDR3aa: CASSLWTGPNYGYTF
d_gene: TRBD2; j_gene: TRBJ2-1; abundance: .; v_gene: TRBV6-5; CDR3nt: TGTGCCAGCAGCCGGACTAGCGGGGGCTGGAATGAGCAGTTCTTC; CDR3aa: CASSRTSGGWNEQFF